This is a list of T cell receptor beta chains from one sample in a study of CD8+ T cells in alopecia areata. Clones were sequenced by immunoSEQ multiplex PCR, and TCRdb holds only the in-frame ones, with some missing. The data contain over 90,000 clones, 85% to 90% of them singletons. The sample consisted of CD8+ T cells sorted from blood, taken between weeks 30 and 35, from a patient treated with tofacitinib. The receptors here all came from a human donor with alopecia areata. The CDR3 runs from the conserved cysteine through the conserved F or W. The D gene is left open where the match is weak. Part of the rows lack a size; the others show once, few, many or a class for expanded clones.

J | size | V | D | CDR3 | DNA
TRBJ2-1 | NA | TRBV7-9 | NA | CASSLDGGGTYNEQFF | TGTGCCAGCAGCCTCGACGGGGGAGGCACCTACAATGAGCAGTTCTTC
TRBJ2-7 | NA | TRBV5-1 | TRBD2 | CASSLTSAYEQYF | TGCGCCAGCAGCTTGACTAGCGCCTACGAGCAGTACTTC
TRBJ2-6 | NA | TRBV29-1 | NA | CSVEGTKGTGANVLTF | TGCAGCGTTGAAGGGACTAAGGGAACTGGGGCCAACGTCCTGACTTTC
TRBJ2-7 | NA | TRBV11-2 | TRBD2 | CASSFVTSGSSYEQYF | TGTGCCAGCAGCTTTGTAACTAGCGGGAGCTCCTACGAGCAGTACTTC
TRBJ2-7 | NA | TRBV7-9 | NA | CASSELGSTSSYEQYF | TGTGCCAGCAGCGAACTCGGCAGCACCTCCTCCTACGAGCAGTACTTC
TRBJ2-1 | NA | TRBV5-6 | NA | CASSLDIPFPGNEQFF | TGTGCCAGCAGCTTGGACATTCCGTTCCCGGGGAATGAGCAGTTCTTC
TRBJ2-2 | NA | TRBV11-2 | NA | CASSLKAGTTGELFF | TGTGCCAGCAGCTTGAAGGCAGGGACGACCGGGGAGCTGTTTTTT
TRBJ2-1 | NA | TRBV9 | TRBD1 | CASSDRTGASYNEQFF | TGTGCCAGCAGCGATAGGACAGGGGCGTCCTACAATGAGCAGTTCTTC
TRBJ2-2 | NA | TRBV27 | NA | CASSLSNGGELFF | TGTGCCAGCAGTTTATCGAACGGCGGGGAGCTGTTTTTT
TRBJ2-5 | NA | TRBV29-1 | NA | CSTRSEETQYF | TGCAGCACCCGATCAGAAGAGACCCAGTACTTC
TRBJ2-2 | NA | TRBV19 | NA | CASSPQSSYTGELFF | TGTGCCAGTAGTCCCCAGTCCAGCTACACCGGGGAGCTGTTTTTT
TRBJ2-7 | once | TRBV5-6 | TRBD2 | CASSVSLAGDWHEQYF | TGTGCCAGCAGCGTGTCATTAGCGGGAGATTGGCACGAGCAGTACTTC
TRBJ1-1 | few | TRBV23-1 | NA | CASSQGNTEAFF | TGCGCCAGCAGTCAAGGGAACACTGAAGCTTTCTTT
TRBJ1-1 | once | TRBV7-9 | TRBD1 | CASSSGTGKTEAFF | TGTGCCAGCAGCTCCGGGACAGGGAAGACTGAAGCTTTCTTT
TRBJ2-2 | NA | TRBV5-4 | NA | CASTLLEAGTPGELFF | TGTGCCAGCACTCTCCTGGAGGCAGGGACCCCCGGGGAGCTGTTTTTT
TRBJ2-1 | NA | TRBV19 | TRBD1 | CASSRDRSSYNEQFF | TGTGCCAGTAGCCGGGACAGAAGCTCCTACAATGAGCAGTTCTTC
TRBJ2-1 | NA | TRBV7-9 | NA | CASSSSDRLNEQFF | TGTGCCAGCAGCTCCTCGGACAGATTAAATGAGCAGTTCTTC
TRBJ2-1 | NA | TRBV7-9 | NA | CASSPGSSYNEQFF | TGTGCCAGCAGCCCCGGGAGTTCCTACAATGAGCAGTTCTTC
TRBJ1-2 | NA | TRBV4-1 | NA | CASSQDPTGRGLTYGYTF | TGCGCCAGCAGCCAAGATCCTACAGGGAGAGGACTAACCTATGGCTACACCTTC
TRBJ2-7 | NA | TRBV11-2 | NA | CASSLDGFSDSYEQYF | TGTGCCAGCAGCTTAGACGGGTTTTCCGACTCCTACGAGCAGTACTTC
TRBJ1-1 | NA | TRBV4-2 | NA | CASSPIGNEAFF | TGTGCCAGCAGCCCGATCGGGAATGAAGCTTTCTTT
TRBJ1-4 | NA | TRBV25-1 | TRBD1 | CASTRTGLNEKLFF | TGTGCCAGCACCCGGACAGGGCTCAATGAAAAACTGTTTTTT
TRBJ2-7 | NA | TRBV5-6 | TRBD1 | CASSLFLRQGSSYEQYF | TGTGCCAGCAGCTTGTTTCTGCGACAGGGGAGCTCCTACGAGCAGTACTTC
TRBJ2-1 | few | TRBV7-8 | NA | CASSLSGGASSYNEQFF | TGTGCCAGCAGCTTGTCTGGGGGCGCCAGCTCCTACAATGAGCAGTTCTTC
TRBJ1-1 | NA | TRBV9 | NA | CASSPQDAGEAFF | TGTGCCAGCAGCCCTCAGGATGCCGGTGAAGCTTTCTTT
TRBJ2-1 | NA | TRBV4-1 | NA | CASSQVLGTPYNEQFF | TGCGCCAGCAGCCAAGTTCTCGGGACGCCTTACAATGAGCAGTTCTTC
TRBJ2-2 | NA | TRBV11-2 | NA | CASSLPPPTGELFF | TGTGCCAGCAGCTTACCGCCACCCACCGGGGAGCTGTTTTTT
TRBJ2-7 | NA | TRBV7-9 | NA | CASSQGGHNEQYF | TGTGCCAGCAGTCAGGGTGGTCATAACGAGCAGTACTTC
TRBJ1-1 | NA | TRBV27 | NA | CASSLGTGNTEAFF | TGCGCCAGCAGTTTGGGGACGGGGAACACTGAAGCTTTCTTT
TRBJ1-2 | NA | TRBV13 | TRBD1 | CASSLGQGSVDYGYTF | TGTGCCAGCAGCCTGGGACAGGGAAGTGTCGACTATGGCTACACCTTC
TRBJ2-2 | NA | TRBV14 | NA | CASSQEDHTGELFF | TGTGCCAGCAGCCAAGAGGACCACACCGGGGAGCTGTTTTTT